The entry below describes one T cell receptor beta chain. The antigen remains unidentified. The data were obtained in a study of shared clonotypes between healthy human individuals. Study results and limitations: Several donors had 5% to 6.5% of their naive CD4 clonotypes in common.

The CDR3 runs to 12 residues. The V end lost 4 bases, the J end lost 6 bases, and 7 bases lay between the germline ends. Germline V lookup: CDR1 SGDLS, CDR2 YYNGEE. Profiling relied on immunoSEQ multiplex PCR, and the TCRdb table lists in-frame clones only, not all of them. This table holds fewer than 3 million clones, approximately 90% found once. The sample comprised naive CD4+ T cells from PBMCs. Subset specified: CD45RA+ positively selected. The sequence was obtained from a man in his late teens or twenties in good health. Some clones in this sample may be carry-over from other donors' samples. The chain recombines TRBV9 with TRBJ2-2; D not certain. This chain's CDR3 is CASSPRPGELFF. The CDR3 DNA is TGTGCCAGCAGCCCCAGGCCCGGGGAGCTGTTTTTT.